A selection of T cell receptor beta chains follows, all from one sample in a study of T cells in Graves' hyperthyroidism and ophthalmopathy. Each CDR3 protein is one row after TCRdb ran MiXCR on the multiplex PCR reads. The repertoire holds about 400,000 distinct CDR3 sequences, with roughly 15% as singletons. The sample comprised blood. The receptors stem from a woman under 40 with Graves' ophthalmopathy. The CDR3 runs from the conserved cysteine through the conserved F or W. The D gene is left open where the match is weak. For some rows the clone size is stated as once, few or many, or as a class when expanded; others skip it.

j_gene: TRBJ1-2; d_gene: NA; abundance: many; v_gene: TRBV28; CDR3nt: TGTGCCAGCAGAAGCTCAAACCCTGGCTACACCTTC; CDR3aa: CASRSSNPGYTF
j_gene: TRBJ1-4; d_gene: TRBD1; abundance: many; v_gene: TRBV6-1; CDR3nt: TGTGCCAGCAGAACCGGACAGGCGAAAAATGAAAAACTGTTTTTT; CDR3aa: CASRTGQAKNEKLFF
j_gene: TRBJ2-3; d_gene: TRBD2; abundance: many; v_gene: TRBV11-2; CDR3nt: TGTGCCAGCAGCAGACTAGCGGGGGGGCGTTTAAGGACAGATACGCAGTATTTT; CDR3aa: CASSRLAGGRLRTDTQYF
j_gene: TRBJ2-1; d_gene: TRBD1; abundance: many; v_gene: TRBV7-9; CDR3nt: TGTGCCAGCAGCTTAGAATGGGGGACAGGTTACTACAATGAGCAGTTCTTC; CDR3aa: CASSLEWGTGYYNEQFF
j_gene: TRBJ2-7; d_gene: TRBD1; abundance: few; v_gene: TRBV19; CDR3nt: TGTGCCAGTAGTCAAGAGGGACAGAGCTACGAGCAGTACTTC; CDR3aa: CASSQEGQSYEQYF
j_gene: TRBJ2-3; d_gene: NA; abundance: many; v_gene: TRBV14; CDR3nt: TGTGCCAGCGCCCTTTCCCCGGATACGCAGTATTTT; CDR3aa: CASALSPDTQYF
j_gene: TRBJ1-1; d_gene: TRBD1; abundance: many; v_gene: TRBV11-2; CDR3nt: TGTGCCAGCAGCCGCGGGGACAGGGTTACGATAATGAACACTGAAGCTTTCTTT; CDR3aa: CASSRGDRVTIMNTEAFF
j_gene: TRBJ1-4; d_gene: NA; abundance: few; v_gene: TRBV27; CDR3nt: TGTGCCAGCAGTTTTTCAGCAAGTAATGAAAAACTGTTTTTT; CDR3aa: CASSFSASNEKLFF
j_gene: TRBJ1-5; d_gene: NA; abundance: many; v_gene: TRBV7-8; CDR3nt: TGTGCCAGCAGCTTAAAGGTCCGGCCCCAGCATTTT; CDR3aa: CASSLKVRPQHF
j_gene: TRBJ2-7; d_gene: TRBD1; abundance: NA; v_gene: TRBV5-1; CDR3nt: TGCGCCAGCAGCTTGATCGGGACAGCTACCGAGCAGTACTTC; CDR3aa: CASSLIGTATEQYF
j_gene: TRBJ2-1; d_gene: TRBD1; abundance: many; v_gene: TRBV12-5; CDR3nt: TGTGCTAGTGGTCCGGGACAGGTGGGGGTACATGAGCAGTTCTTC; CDR3aa: CASGPGQVGVHEQFF
j_gene: TRBJ1-6; d_gene: NA; abundance: NA; v_gene: TRBV6-5; CDR3nt: TGTGCCAGCAGTTACTCGAACTCTCCAGGCCGCTCCTATAATTCACCCCTCCACTTT; CDR3aa: CASSYSNSPGRSYNSPLHF
j_gene: TRBJ2-3; d_gene: TRBD2; abundance: many; v_gene: TRBV7-6; CDR3nt: TGTGCCAGCAGTAAGGACCTAGCGGGGGGGGTCACAGATACGCAGTATTTT; CDR3aa: CASSKDLAGGVTDTQYF
j_gene: TRBJ2-7; d_gene: NA; abundance: NA; v_gene: TRBV2; CDR3nt: NA; CDR3aa: CASTNQTSMYLCASLNRGRIEQYF
j_gene: TRBJ2-4; d_gene: NA; abundance: many; v_gene: TRBV2; CDR3nt: TGTGCCAGCAGGACAGGTGTACTAGCCAAAAACATTCAGTACTTC; CDR3aa: CASRTGVLAKNIQYF
j_gene: TRBJ1-4; d_gene: NA; abundance: many; v_gene: TRBV5-1; CDR3nt: TGCGCCAGCACCGCGGGAGCAACAGGAGAAAAACTGTTTTTT; CDR3aa: CASTAGATGEKLFF
j_gene: TRBJ1-1; d_gene: TRBD1; abundance: many; v_gene: TRBV18; CDR3nt: TGTGCCAGCTCACCAAGGGACAGGATGAACACTGAAGCTTTCTTT; CDR3aa: CASSPRDRMNTEAFF
j_gene: TRBJ2-3; d_gene: NA; abundance: once; v_gene: TRBV20-1; CDR3nt: TGCAGTGCTAGAGGTTTCATCGCAGATACGCAGTATTTT; CDR3aa: CSARGFIADTQYF
j_gene: TRBJ2-5; d_gene: TRBD2; abundance: NA; v_gene: TRBV11-2; CDR3nt: TGTGCCAGCAGCCAGCGGGGGGGCCTACAAGAGACCCAGTACTTC; CDR3aa: CASSQRGGLQETQYF
j_gene: TRBJ1-6; d_gene: NA; abundance: few; v_gene: TRBV5-1; CDR3nt: TGCGCCAGCAGAAAAAGCTCCTATAATTCACCCCTCCACTTT; CDR3aa: CASRKSSYNSPLHF
j_gene: TRBJ2-2; d_gene: NA; abundance: many; v_gene: TRBV12-3/TRBV12-4; CDR3nt: TGTGCCAGCAGCCCTAAGGCGGGTAGCGGGGAGCTGTTTTTT; CDR3aa: CASSPKAGSGELFF
j_gene: TRBJ1-2; d_gene: NA; abundance: few; v_gene: TRBV19; CDR3nt: TGTGCCAGTAGTATAGTCCCGGAGTATGGCTACACCTTC; CDR3aa: CASSIVPEYGYTF
j_gene: TRBJ1-3; d_gene: NA; abundance: once; v_gene: TRBV13; CDR3nt: TGTGCCAGCAGCTTAACACAGCCTATCTCTGGAAACACCATAGATTTT; CDR3aa: CASSLTQPISGNTIDF
j_gene: TRBJ2-1; d_gene: NA; abundance: few; v_gene: TRBV20-1; CDR3nt: TGCAGTGCTAGAGAGGTCCCGCCCCACAATGAGCAGTTCTTC; CDR3aa: CSAREVPPHNEQFF
j_gene: TRBJ1-1; d_gene: NA; abundance: many; v_gene: TRBV20-1; CDR3nt: TGCAGTGCTAGTTTATTCCCACAGGGAATCACTGAAGCTTTCTTT; CDR3aa: CSASLFPQGITEAFF
j_gene: TRBJ1-5; d_gene: NA; abundance: many; v_gene: TRBV27; CDR3nt: TGTGCCAGCAGCCCGACCAGTTATCAGCCCCAGCATTTT; CDR3aa: CASSPTSYQPQHF
j_gene: TRBJ1-4; d_gene: NA; abundance: NA; v_gene: TRBV29-1; CDR3nt: TGCAGCGTTGAGCCCCGTTCAGGGGAAAAACTGTTTTTT; CDR3aa: CSVEPRSGEKLFF
j_gene: TRBJ2-3; d_gene: TRBD1; abundance: many; v_gene: TRBV12-3/TRBV12-4; CDR3nt: TGTGCCAGCAGTCCAGGACAGGGAACCTTCACAGATACGCAGTATTTT; CDR3aa: CASSPGQGTFTDTQYF
j_gene: TRBJ2-3; d_gene: TRBD1; abundance: many; v_gene: TRBV18; CDR3nt: TGTGCCAGCTCACCTACGGGACAGGGCGAAGATACGCAGTATTTT; CDR3aa: CASSPTGQGEDTQYF
j_gene: TRBJ2-5; d_gene: NA; abundance: NA; v_gene: TRBV14; CDR3nt: TGTGCCAGCAGCCAAGGGATGTTCCGACAGGTCAGAGAGACCCAGTACTTC; CDR3aa: CASSQGMFRQVRETQYF
j_gene: TRBJ2-7; d_gene: NA; abundance: many; v_gene: TRBV5-1; CDR3nt: TGCGCCAGCAGCCAAGAGGCGACGGTGGACGAGCAGTACTTC; CDR3aa: CASSQEATVDEQYF
j_gene: TRBJ1-2; d_gene: NA; abundance: many; v_gene: TRBV12-3/TRBV12-4; CDR3nt: TGTGCCAGCAGTGGGGGCGGGTCCGGCTACACCTTC; CDR3aa: CASSGGGSGYTF
j_gene: TRBJ2-2; d_gene: NA; abundance: once; v_gene: TRBV28; CDR3nt: TGTGCCAGCAGTTTGAAGGCGAACACCGGGGAGCTGTTTTTT; CDR3aa: CASSLKANTGELFF
j_gene: TRBJ2-5; d_gene: NA; abundance: many; v_gene: TRBV20-1; CDR3nt: TGCAGTGCTAGGAGGGGGGGTGTCGGACCCAGCCCAAGGGAGACCCAGTACTTC; CDR3aa: CSARRGGVGPSPRETQYF
j_gene: TRBJ1-1; d_gene: NA; abundance: many; v_gene: TRBV6-1; CDR3nt: TGTGCCAGCAGACTGACATTGAACACTGAAGCTTTCTTT; CDR3aa: CASRLTLNTEAFF
j_gene: TRBJ2-5; d_gene: NA; abundance: many; v_gene: TRBV28; CDR3nt: TGTGCCAGCATTTTAGGCGGGGAGGAAGAGACCCAGTACTTC; CDR3aa: CASILGGEEETQYF
j_gene: TRBJ2-1; d_gene: NA; abundance: many; v_gene: TRBV7-2; CDR3nt: TGTGCCAGCAGCTTAGGGCCGGGTCAGGGAGATGAGCAGTTCTTC; CDR3aa: CASSLGPGQGDEQFF
j_gene: TRBJ1-5; d_gene: TRBD1; abundance: many; v_gene: TRBV20-1; CDR3nt: TGCAGTGCTAGAGATGATGGACAGGGGGGATTAGTCCAGCCCCAGCATTTT; CDR3aa: CSARDDGQGGLVQPQHF
j_gene: TRBJ1-1; d_gene: NA; abundance: many; v_gene: TRBV15; CDR3nt: TGTGCCACCAGCAGAGATAAGGACACTGAAGCTTTCTTT; CDR3aa: CATSRDKDTEAFF
j_gene: TRBJ1-2; d_gene: NA; abundance: many; v_gene: TRBV3-1; CDR3nt: TGTGCCAGCAGCCCAACAGGGATCCTTAACTATGGCTACACCTTC; CDR3aa: CASSPTGILNYGYTF
j_gene: TRBJ1-1; d_gene: NA; abundance: many; v_gene: TRBV6-1; CDR3nt: TGTGCCAGCAGCAGGGGGAACACTGAAGCTTTCTTT; CDR3aa: CASSRGNTEAFF
j_gene: TRBJ1-2; d_gene: TRBD1; abundance: many; v_gene: TRBV4-1; CDR3nt: TGCGCCAGCAGCCATACACCTCCGACAGGGGTTATCTATGGCTACACCTTC; CDR3aa: CASSHTPPTGVIYGYTF
j_gene: TRBJ2-1; d_gene: NA; abundance: many; v_gene: TRBV27; CDR3nt: TGTGCCAGCAGTTTATTTAGCCAGGGATCCTACAATGAGCAGTTCTTC; CDR3aa: CASSLFSQGSYNEQFF
j_gene: TRBJ2-3; d_gene: TRBD2; abundance: NA; v_gene: TRBV15; CDR3nt: TGTGCCACCAGCAGAGATAAGGGGCGGGGAGGGGTAGATACGCAGTATTTT; CDR3aa: CATSRDKGRGGVDTQYF
j_gene: TRBJ2-3; d_gene: NA; abundance: many; v_gene: TRBV2; CDR3nt: TGTGCCAGCAAACGGGACCTCAGCACAGATACGCAGTATTTT; CDR3aa: CASKRDLSTDTQYF
j_gene: TRBJ2-1; d_gene: TRBD2; abundance: many; v_gene: TRBV11-1; CDR3nt: TGTGCCAGCGGCTCTAGCGGGGGGAGGGCGTTGGATGAGCAGTTCTTC; CDR3aa: CASGSSGGRALDEQFF
j_gene: TRBJ2-5; d_gene: TRBD2; abundance: many; v_gene: TRBV3-1; CDR3nt: TGTGCCAGCAGCCCGGTGGGGAGGGGCCAAGAGACCCAGTACTTC; CDR3aa: CASSPVGRGQETQYF
j_gene: TRBJ2-7; d_gene: TRBD1; abundance: NA; v_gene: TRBV3-1; CDR3nt: TGTGCCAGCAGCCAGCCGGGACAGGGGGCTTACGAGCAGTACTTC; CDR3aa: CASSQPGQGAYEQYF
j_gene: TRBJ2-7; d_gene: TRBD1; abundance: many; v_gene: TRBV18; CDR3nt: TGTGCCAGCTCACTAACTCACTCCGGGACAGTAAAGCCCTCCTACGAGCAGTACTTC; CDR3aa: CASSLTHSGTVKPSYEQYF
j_gene: TRBJ1-5; d_gene: TRBD1; abundance: many; v_gene: TRBV12-3/TRBV12-4; CDR3nt: TGTGCCAGCAGTTTAGTAGGGGGCGGAGTGCAGCCCCAGCATTTT; CDR3aa: CASSLVGGGVQPQHF
j_gene: TRBJ1-5; d_gene: NA; abundance: NA; v_gene: TRBV20-1; CDR3nt: TGCAGTGCTAGAGATCTTAGTGGGGATCAGCCCCAGCATTTT; CDR3aa: CSARDLSGDQPQHF
j_gene: TRBJ2-1; d_gene: NA; abundance: NA; v_gene: TRBV27; CDR3nt: TGTGCCAGCACACGGACGGCGGGGGCTAATGAGCAGTTCTTC; CDR3aa: CASTRTAGANEQFF
j_gene: TRBJ2-5; d_gene: NA; abundance: many; v_gene: TRBV7-2; CDR3nt: TGTGCCAGCAGGAATCACTTTCGAGGACAAGAGACCCAGTACTTC; CDR3aa: CASRNHFRGQETQYF
j_gene: TRBJ2-1; d_gene: NA; abundance: many; v_gene: TRBV12-3/TRBV12-4; CDR3nt: TGTGCCAGCAGCCCCGCAGCGAGCTCCTACAATGAGCAGTTCTTC; CDR3aa: CASSPAASSYNEQFF
j_gene: TRBJ2-1; d_gene: TRBD2; abundance: many; v_gene: TRBV6-1; CDR3nt: TGTGCCAGCAGTCTCCGGGGGGGCCGCGGCTACAATGAGCAGTTCTTC; CDR3aa: CASSLRGGRGYNEQFF
j_gene: TRBJ1-2; d_gene: NA; abundance: many; v_gene: TRBV5-1; CDR3nt: TGCGCCAGCAGCGTCAACGAGGGGCTTGGCTACACCTTC; CDR3aa: CASSVNEGLGYTF
j_gene: TRBJ2-1; d_gene: TRBD2; abundance: many; v_gene: TRBV20-1; CDR3nt: TGCAGTGCCACTGGGGGGGAGAAGGACTACAATGAGCAGTTCTTC; CDR3aa: CSATGGEKDYNEQFF
j_gene: TRBJ2-7; d_gene: TRBD2; abundance: NA; v_gene: TRBV28; CDR3nt: TGTGCCAGCACCACCCCTTTTGGCGGGGGCTACGAGCAGTACTTC; CDR3aa: CASTTPFGGGYEQYF